This T cell receptor beta chain is from a study of blood T cell repertoires in COVID-19. Clones were read by immunoSEQ multiplex PCR, and TCRdb kept only the in-frame ones, dropping some. The profile shows about 260,000 clones, 80% to 90% of them singletons. The participants were between roughly 18 and 100 years old and came from about two dozen US areas. Recovered status in Cohort 3 required two negative PCRs, clearance, or symptom resolution. Germline assignment: CDR1 MNHEY and CDR2 SVGAGI. This CDR3 is 13 amino acids long. Trimming shortened V by 0 bases and J by 5 bases, and 5 bases separated the two germline ends.

The clonotype was recovered from a woman younger than 35 who had recovered from COVID-19. Sequenced: PBMCs or T cells enriched from blood (not recorded which). The chain carries TRBV6-5 and TRBJ1-5, with D hard to call. The DNA for the CDR3 is TGTGCCAGCAGTTACTCGCGGTATCAGCCCCAGCATTTT. It yields the protein CASSYSRYQPQHF.